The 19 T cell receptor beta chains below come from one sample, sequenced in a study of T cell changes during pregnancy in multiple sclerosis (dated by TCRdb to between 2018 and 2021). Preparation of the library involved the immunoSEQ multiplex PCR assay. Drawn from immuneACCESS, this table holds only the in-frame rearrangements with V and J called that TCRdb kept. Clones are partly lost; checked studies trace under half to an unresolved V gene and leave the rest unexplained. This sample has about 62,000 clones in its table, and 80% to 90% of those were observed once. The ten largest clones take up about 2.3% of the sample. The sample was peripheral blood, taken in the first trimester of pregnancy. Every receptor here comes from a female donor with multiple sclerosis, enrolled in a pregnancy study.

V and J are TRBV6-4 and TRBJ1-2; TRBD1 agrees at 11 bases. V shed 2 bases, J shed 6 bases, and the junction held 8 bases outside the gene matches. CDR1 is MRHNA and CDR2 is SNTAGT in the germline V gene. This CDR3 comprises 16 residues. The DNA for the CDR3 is TGTGCCAGCAGTGACCGGCGGACAGGGGGCGTTAATGGCTACACCTTC. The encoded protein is CASSDRRTGGVNGYTF.

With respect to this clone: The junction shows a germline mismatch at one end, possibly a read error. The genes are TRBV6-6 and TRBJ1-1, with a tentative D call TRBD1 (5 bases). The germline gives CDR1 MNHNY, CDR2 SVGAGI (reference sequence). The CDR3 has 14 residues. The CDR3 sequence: CANSTLTGNTEAFF. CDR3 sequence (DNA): TGTGCCAACAGTACCCTTACAGGGAACACTGAAGCTTTCTTT.

For the CDR3, the DNA is TGTGCCAGCAGCCCGACTAGCGGGGGGTTTACTAGCACAGATACGCAGTATTTT. As protein: CASSPTSGGFTSTDTQYF. This rearrangement joins TRBV7-2 to TRBJ2-3; 13 nucleotides line up with TRBD2. V lost 5 bases and J lost 0; bases outside the gene matches: 8. Germline V CDR1 and CDR2: SGHTA, FQGNSA. There are 18 residues in the CDR3.

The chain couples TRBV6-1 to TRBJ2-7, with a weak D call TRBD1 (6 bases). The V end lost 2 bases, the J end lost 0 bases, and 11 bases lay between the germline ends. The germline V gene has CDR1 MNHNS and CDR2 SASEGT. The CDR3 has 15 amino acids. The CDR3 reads CASSETPGASYEQYF. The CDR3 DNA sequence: TGTGCCAGCAGTGAAACCCCAGGGGCCTCCTACGAGCAGTACTTC.

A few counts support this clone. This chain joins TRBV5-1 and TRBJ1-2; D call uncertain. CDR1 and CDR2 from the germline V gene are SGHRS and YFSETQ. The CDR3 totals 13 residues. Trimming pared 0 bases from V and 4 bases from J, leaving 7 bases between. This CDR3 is CASSLGPSYGYTF. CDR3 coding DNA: TGCGCCAGCAGCTTGGGGCCGTCCTATGGCTACACCTTC.

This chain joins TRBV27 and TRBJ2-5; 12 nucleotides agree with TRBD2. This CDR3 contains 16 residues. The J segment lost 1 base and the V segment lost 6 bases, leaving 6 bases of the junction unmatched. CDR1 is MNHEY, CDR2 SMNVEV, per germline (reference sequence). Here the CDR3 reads CASSLTSGGSQETQYF. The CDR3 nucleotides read TGTGCCAGCAGCCTTACTAGCGGGGGGTCCCAAGAGACCCAGTACTTC.

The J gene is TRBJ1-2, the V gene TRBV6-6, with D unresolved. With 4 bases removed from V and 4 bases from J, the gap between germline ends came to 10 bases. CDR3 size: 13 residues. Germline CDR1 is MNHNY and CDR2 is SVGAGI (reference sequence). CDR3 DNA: TGTGCCAGCAGTTCCTCCGGGTCCTATGGCTACACCTTC. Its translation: CASSSSGSYGYTF.

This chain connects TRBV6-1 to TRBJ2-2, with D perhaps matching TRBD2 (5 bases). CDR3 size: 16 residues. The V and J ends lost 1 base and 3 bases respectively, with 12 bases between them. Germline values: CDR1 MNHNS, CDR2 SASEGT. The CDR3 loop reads CASSEGHPGYTGELFF. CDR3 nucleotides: TGTGCCAGCAGTGAAGGGCACCCGGGATACACCGGGGAGCTGTTTTTT.

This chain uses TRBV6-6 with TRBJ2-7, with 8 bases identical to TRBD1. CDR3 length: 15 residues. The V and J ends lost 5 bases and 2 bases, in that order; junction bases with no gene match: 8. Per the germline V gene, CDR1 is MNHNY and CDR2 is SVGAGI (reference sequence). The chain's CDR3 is CASSTRGTGTYEQYF. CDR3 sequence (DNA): TGTGCCAGCAGTACCCGTGGGACAGGCACCTACGAGCAGTACTTC.

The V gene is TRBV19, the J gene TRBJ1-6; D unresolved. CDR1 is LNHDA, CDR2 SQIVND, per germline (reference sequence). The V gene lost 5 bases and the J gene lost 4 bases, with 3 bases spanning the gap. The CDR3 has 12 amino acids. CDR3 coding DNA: TGTGCCAGTAGTTCGTATAATTCACCCCTCCACTTT. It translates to CASSSYNSPLHF.

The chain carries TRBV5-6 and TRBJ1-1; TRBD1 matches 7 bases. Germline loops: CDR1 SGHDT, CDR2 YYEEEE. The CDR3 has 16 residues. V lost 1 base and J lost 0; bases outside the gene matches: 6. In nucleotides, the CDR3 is TGTGCCAGCAGCTTGTTACAGGGGAGCATGAACACTGAAGCTTTCTTT. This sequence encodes CASSLLQGSMNTEAFF.

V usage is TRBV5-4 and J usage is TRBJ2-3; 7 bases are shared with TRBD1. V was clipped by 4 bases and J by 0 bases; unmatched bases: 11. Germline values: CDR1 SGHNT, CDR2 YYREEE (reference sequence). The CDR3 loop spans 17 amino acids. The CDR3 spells CASSPTPGQISTDTQYF. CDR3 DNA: TGTGCCAGCAGCCCCACTCCGGGACAGATTAGCACAGATACGCAGTATTTT.

CDR3 sequence reads: CASSQDKWAGGGHGYTF. The CDR3 DNA follows: TGTGCCAGCAGCCAAGATAAGTGGGCAGGGGGCGGGCATGGCTACACCTTC. The chain is built from TRBV4-2 and TRBJ1-2; 8 bases are a match to TRBD1. Losses at the gene ends were 0 bases for V and 6 bases for J; bases not matched to a gene: 12. Germline loops: CDR1 LGHNA, CDR2 YNFKEQ. This CDR3 is 17 amino acids long.

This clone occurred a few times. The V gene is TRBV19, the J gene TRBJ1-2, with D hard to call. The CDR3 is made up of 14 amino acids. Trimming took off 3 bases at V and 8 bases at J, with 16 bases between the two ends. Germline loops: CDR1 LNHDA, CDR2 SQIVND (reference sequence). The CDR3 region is CASSIVSSARGYTF. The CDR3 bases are TGTGCCAGTAGTATTGTGAGCTCAGCTAGGGGCTACACCTTC. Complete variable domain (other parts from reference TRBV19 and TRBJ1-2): DGGITQSPKYLFRKEGQNVTLSCEQNLNHDAMYWYRQDPGQGLRLIYYSQIVNDFQKGDIAEGYSVSREKKESFPLTVTSAQKNPTAFYLCASSIVSSARGYTFGSGTRLTVV.

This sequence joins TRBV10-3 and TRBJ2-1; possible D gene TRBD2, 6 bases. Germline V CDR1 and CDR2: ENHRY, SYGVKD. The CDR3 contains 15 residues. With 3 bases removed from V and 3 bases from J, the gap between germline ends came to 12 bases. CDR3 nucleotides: TGTGCCATCAGTGAATTCGGGGGAGGCTACAATGAGCAGTTCTTC. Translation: CAISEFGGGYNEQFF.

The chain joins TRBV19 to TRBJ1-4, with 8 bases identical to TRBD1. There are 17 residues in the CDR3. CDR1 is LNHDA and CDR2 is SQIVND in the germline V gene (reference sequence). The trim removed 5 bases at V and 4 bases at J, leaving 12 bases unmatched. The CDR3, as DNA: TGTGCCAGTAGTTCTCAGACAGGGGCGACCGGTAATGAAAAACTGTTTTTT. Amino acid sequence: CASSSQTGATGNEKLFF.

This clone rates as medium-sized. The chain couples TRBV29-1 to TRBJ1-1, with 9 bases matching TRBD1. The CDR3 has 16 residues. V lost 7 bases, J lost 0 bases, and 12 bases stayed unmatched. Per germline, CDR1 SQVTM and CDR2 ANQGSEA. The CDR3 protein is CSALGGTGWLNTEAFF. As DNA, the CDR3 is TGCAGCGCTCTGGGCGGGACAGGGTGGTTGAACACTGAAGCTTTCTTT.

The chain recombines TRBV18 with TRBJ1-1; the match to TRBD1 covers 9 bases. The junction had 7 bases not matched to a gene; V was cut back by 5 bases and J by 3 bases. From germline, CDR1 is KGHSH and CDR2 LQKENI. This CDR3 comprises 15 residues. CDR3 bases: TGTGCCAGCTCAACTTCGACAGGGGGGGACACTGAAGCTTTCTTT. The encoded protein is CASSTSTGGDTEAFF.

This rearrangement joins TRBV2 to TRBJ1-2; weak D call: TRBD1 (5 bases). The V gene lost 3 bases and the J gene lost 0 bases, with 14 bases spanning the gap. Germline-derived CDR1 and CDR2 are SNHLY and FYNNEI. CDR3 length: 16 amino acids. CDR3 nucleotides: TGTGCCAGCAGTGAGGGTCGGGGAGGGGCTAACTATGGCTACACCTTC. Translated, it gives CASSEGRGGANYGYTF.